A selection of T cell receptor beta chains follows, all from one sample in a study of regulatory T cells in long-lasting Graves disease. TCRdb called the multiplex PCR reads again in MiXCR, with one record for every CDR3 protein. The data contain fewer than 400,000 distinct CDR3 sequences, 20% of them singletons. The sample here was peripheral blood mononuclear cells (PBMCs), taken when the disease was refractory, from a patient treated with antithyroid drugs. These receptors all come from a female donor with Graves disease. Each CDR3 is given with its conserved first and last residue. The D gene is left open where the match is weak. Size values are once, few and many counts, or a class for expanded clones, and some rows have none.

TRBV28	TRBD2	TRBJ2-3	few	TGTGCCAGCCTACACCGGACTAGCGGGAGTTGGGTCACAGATACGCAGTATTTT	CASLHRTSGSWVTDTQYF
TRBV19	.	TRBJ1-5	few	TGTGCCAGTAGTATCACGGAGGGCAATCAGCCCCAGCATTTT	CASSITEGNQPQHF
TRBV28	.	TRBJ1-2	many	TGTGCCAGCAGCGCCGTGGGAGTTGGCTACACCTTC	CASSAVGVGYTF
TRBV29-1	.	TRBJ1-2	.	TGCAGCGTTGACGAGGGGGGCAATAACTATGGCTACACCTTC	CSVDEGGNNYGYTF
TRBV7-2	TRBD1	TRBJ2-2	many	TGTGCCAGCAGCTTAGCGGGGACAGCGAACACCGGGGAGCTGTTTTTT	CASSLAGTANTGELFF
TRBV29-1	TRBD1	TRBJ2-5	few	TGCAGCGCCGGAACAGGGGGCCGGGGGTCGACCCAGTACTTC	CSAGTGGRGSTQYF
TRBV20-1	TRBD2	TRBJ2-7	.	TGCAGTGCTAGAGACCCCCGAATCTCGACTAGCGGGACGTACGAGCAGTACTTC	CSARDPRISTSGTYEQYF
TRBV7-9	.	TRBJ1-6	.	TGTGCCAGCAGCTTAGCGGAGGCCCTTTCACCCCTCCACTTT	CASSLAEALSPLHF
TRBV7-3	.	TRBJ1-1	.	TGTGCCAGCAGCTTAAGCCCCCTGGGGATGAACACTGAAGCTTTCTTT	CASSLSPLGMNTEAFF
TRBV6-2/TRBV6-3	.	TRBJ1-2	few	TGTGCCAGCAGTTATCGGGACACCCCTCTTTATGGCTACACCTTC	CASSYRDTPLYGYTF
TRBV29-1	TRBD1	TRBJ2-7	many	TGCAGCGTTGACCTGGATGAGGGGGCTAGTGTCTACGAGCAGTACTTC	CSVDLDEGASVYEQYF
TRBV6-2/TRBV6-3	TRBD1	TRBJ2-1	.	TGTGCCAGCAGTTACTCGAGCGGACAGGGAGACAATGAGCAGTTCTTC	CASSYSSGQGDNEQFF
TRBV7-2	TRBD1	TRBJ1-3	few	TGTGCCAGCAGCATAACAGGGGACCCAACTGGAAACACCATATATTTT	CASSITGDPTGNTIYF
TRBV12-5	TRBD1	TRBJ2-1	.	TGTGCTAGTGGCCCCGGGACAGGGATCAATGAGCAGTTCTTC	CASGPGTGINEQFF
TRBV7-2	.	TRBJ2-7	few	TGTGCCAGCAGCTTATATGGGCCGGGGTACGAGCAGTACTTC	CASSLYGPGYEQYF
TRBV19	.	TRBJ2-5	.	TGTGCCAGTAGTACCCTACCGGGACAACAAGAGACCCAGTACTTC	CASSTLPGQQETQYF
TRBV28	.	TRBJ2-7	few	TGTGCCAGCAGTAGGAGGGGAAGAATTGGCGAGCAGTACTTC	CASSRRGRIGEQYF
TRBV28	TRBD1	TRBJ1-2	many	TGTGCCAGCAGACCCGACAGGGTCTCTGGCTACACCTTC	CASRPDRVSGYTF
TRBV4-1	.	TRBJ1-1	few	TGCGCCAGCAGCCAAGTACGCGTGGGACAGAACACTGAAGCTTTCTTT	CASSQVRVGQNTEAFF
TRBV28	.	TRBJ2-5	many	TGTGCCAGCAGCCCGGCTAGGGGCCAAGAGACCCAGTACTTC	CASSPARGQETQYF
TRBV12-3/TRBV12-4	.	TRBJ2-2	.	TGTGCCAGCAGTTTAGCGGGCCTAGCCTCCGGGGAGCTGTTTTTT	CASSLAGLASGELFF
TRBV2	TRBD2	TRBJ2-2	few	TGTGCCAGCACCCCGGGACTAGCGGGATTACGAGGCGGGGAGCTGTTTTTT	CASTPGLAGLRGGELFF
TRBV7-2	TRBD1	TRBJ1-1	few	TGTGCCAGCAGCTTACAGGGGGGAGCGACTGAAGCTTTCTTT	CASSLQGGATEAFF
TRBV30	TRBD1	TRBJ2-7	few	TGTGCCTGGGGGTGGGACAGGAAATCCTACGAGCAGTACTTC	CAWGWDRKSYEQYF
TRBV6-1	.	TRBJ2-2	many	TGTGCCAGCAGTGCCTATTTTAACACCGGGGAGCTGTTTTTT	CASSAYFNTGELFF
TRBV7-9	.	TRBJ2-5	.	TGTGCCAGCAGCTCCGATTTTTCAGAGACCCAGTACTTC	CASSSDFSETQYF
TRBV7-7	.	TRBJ2-5	.	TGTGCTAGCAGCCTAGGGAGTTGGAAAAGCCAAGAGACCCAGTACTTC	CASSLGSWKSQETQYF
TRBV20-1	TRBD1	TRBJ1-1	.	TGCAGTGCCCTGGCGGCAGGGGGGATGAACACTGAAGCTTTCTTT	CSALAAGGMNTEAFF
TRBV4-1	TRBD2	TRBJ2-7	once	TGCGCCAGCAGCCACGCTAGCGGGAGATCTTACGAGCAGTACTTC	CASSHASGRSYEQYF
TRBV9	.	TRBJ2-7	few	TGTGCCAGCAGCGCAACAGACGGGGCTTGGAACGAGCAGTACTTC	CASSATDGAWNEQYF
TRBV7-9	.	TRBJ1-2	.	TGTGCCAGCAGCTTAGGTGGCCTAAACTATGGCTACACCTTC	CASSLGGLNYGYTF
TRBV6-1	TRBD2	TRBJ2-7	many	TGTGCCAGCAGCTTGACTAGCAGCTGGTGGAACTACGAGCAGTACTTC	CASSLTSSWWNYEQYF
TRBV27	TRBD1	TRBJ2-7	few	TGTGCCAGCAGTTCCCCGGGACAGGGAGGTTCCTACGAGCAGTACTTC	CASSSPGQGGSYEQYF
TRBV9	.	TRBJ1-6	few	TGTGCCAGCACCCGGGCGGAGGGTAAAAATTCACCCCTCCACTTT	CASTRAEGKNSPLHF
TRBV6-1	.	TRBJ1-5	many	TGTGCCAGCAATACGGACAGTAACAATCAGCCCCAGCATTTT	CASNTDSNNQPQHF
TRBV29-1	.	TRBJ1-1	many	TGCAGCGTTTATACAGGCGGAAGGACTGAAGCTTTCTTT	CSVYTGGRTEAFF
TRBV12-3/TRBV12-4	TRBD2	TRBJ2-6	.	TGTGCCAGCAGTTTTGTCCTAGCGGGAGTAACTGGGGCCAACGCCCTGACTTTC	CASSFVLAGVTGANALTF
TRBV15	.	TRBJ2-5	.	TGTGCCACCAGCACCGGATCAGGGACTCTACAAGAGACCCAGTACTTC	CATSTGSGTLQETQYF
TRBV12-3/TRBV12-4	TRBD1	TRBJ2-7	many	TGTGCCAGCAGTTCACCGGGACAGGGGGCATGGGAGCAGTACTTC	CASSSPGQGAWEQYF
TRBV11-2	.	TRBJ2-7	many	TGTGCCAGCAGCCTAACGAAGGTCGAGCAGTACTTC	CASSLTKVEQYF
TRBV27	TRBD1	TRBJ2-7	many	TGTGCCAGCAGGCCATTGGACAGGGGACCCTACGAGCAGTACTTC	CASRPLDRGPYEQYF
TRBV7-3	TRBD1	TRBJ1-2	.	TGTGCCAGCAGCCCGGGGACAGGGGAATCCTACACCTTC	CASSPGTGESYTF
TRBV28	.	TRBJ1-6	.	TGTGCCAGCAGTTTACGAACGTATTCACCCCTCCACTTT	CASSLRTYSPLHF
TRBV12-3/TRBV12-4	.	TRBJ1-3	few	TGTGCCATCTCGCTGTGGGGAAACACCATATATTTT	CAISLWGNTIYF
TRBV27	.	TRBJ2-7	few	TGTGCCAGCAGTCTCGCTATGAGCGGGTACGAGCAGTACTTC	CASSLAMSGYEQYF
TRBV18	.	TRBJ2-7	many	TGTGCCAGCTCACCGAGTCTGAAGGGCGAGCAGTACTTC	CASSPSLKGEQYF
TRBV20-1	.	TRBJ2-3	.	TGCAGTGCTTACTACCTTTTAGCGGAGATCGTGGATACGCAGTATTTT	CSAYYLLAEIVDTQYF
TRBV7-2	.	TRBJ2-5	.	TGTGCCAGCGGCCCGGGGGCTTTGGGTCAGTACTTC	CASGPGALGQYF
TRBV12-3/TRBV12-4	TRBD1	TRBJ1-4	many	TGTGCCAGCAGACCGGGACAGGGTTGGGTTACTAATGAAAAACTGTTTTTT	CASRPGQGWVTNEKLFF
TRBV25-1	.	TRBJ1-2	.	TGTGCCAGCAGTGGGAACAGTATCCTTAACTATGGCTACACCTTC	CASSGNSILNYGYTF
TRBV28	TRBD1	TRBJ1-5	many	TGTGCCAGCAGTCCCGACAGGGTACAGCCCCAGCATTTT	CASSPDRVQPQHF
TRBV5-1	.	TRBJ1-2	.	TGCGCCAGCAGCTTGGACAGGATGAACTATGGCTACACCTTC	CASSLDRMNYGYTF
TRBV12-3/TRBV12-4	.	TRBJ2-7	many	TGTGCCAGCAGTTTTGCGGAAAGCTCCTACGAGCAGTACTTC	CASSFAESSYEQYF
TRBV4-3	TRBD1	TRBJ1-2	few	TGCGCCAGCAGCGACAGGGGGCTCAACTATGGCTACACCTTC	CASSDRGLNYGYTF